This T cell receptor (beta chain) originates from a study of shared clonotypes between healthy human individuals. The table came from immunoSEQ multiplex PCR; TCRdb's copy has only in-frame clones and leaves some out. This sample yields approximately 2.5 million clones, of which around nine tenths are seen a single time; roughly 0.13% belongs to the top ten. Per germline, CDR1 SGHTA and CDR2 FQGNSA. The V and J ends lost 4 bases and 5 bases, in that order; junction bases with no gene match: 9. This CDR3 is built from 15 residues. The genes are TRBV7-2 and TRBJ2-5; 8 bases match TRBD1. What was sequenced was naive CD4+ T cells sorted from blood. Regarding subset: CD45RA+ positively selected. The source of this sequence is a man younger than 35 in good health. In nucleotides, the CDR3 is TGTGCCAGCAGCTGGCGGGGACAGGACCGGGAGACCCAGTACTTC. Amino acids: CASSWRGQDRETQYF.